This is a list of T cell receptor beta chains from one sample in a study of T cell changes during pregnancy in multiple sclerosis. Repertoires were generated with immunoSEQ multiplex PCR, while TCRdb's copy carries only in-frame clones and drops some. The table records tens of thousands of clones, approximately 90% of them present only once. Sequences were derived from CD4+ T cells from peripheral blood mononuclear cells, sampled in the first trimester of pregnancy. These receptors were obtained from a female donor in good health, enrolled as a control in a pregnancy study. Each CDR3 is given with its conserved first and last residue. A D gene is named only where the DNA matches it firmly. Some rows mark clone size as missing; the rest say once, few, many or name a class of expanded clone.

J: TRBJ1-5; D: .; size: .; V: TRBV5-8; DNA: TGTGCCAGCAGCTTGGGCGGAAGCAAGCCCCAGCATTTT; CDR3: CASSLGGSKPQHF
J: TRBJ2-7; D: .; size: .; V: TRBV7-6; DNA: TGTGCCAGCAGCTTACCAGGGGCGAACTCCTACGAGCAGTACTTC; CDR3: CASSLPGANSYEQYF
J: TRBJ2-1; D: .; size: .; V: TRBV11-1; DNA: TGTGCCAGCAGCCAGAGGGTGGGGTCCTACAATGAGCAGTTCTTC; CDR3: CASSQRVGSYNEQFF
J: TRBJ1-5; D: .; size: .; V: TRBV18; DNA: TGTGCCAGCTCAAGTTCCGAAAGCCGATATCAGCCCCAGCATTTT; CDR3: CASSSSESRYQPQHF
J: TRBJ1-1; D: .; size: .; V: TRBV12-5; DNA: TGTGCTAGTGGTTGGGGGCTGAACACTGAAGCTTTCTTT; CDR3: CASGWGLNTEAFF
J: TRBJ2-3; D: TRBD2; size: .; V: TRBV13; DNA: TGTGCCAGCAGCCCCCCCCTAGCGGGAAGCACAGATACGCAGTATTTT; CDR3: CASSPPLAGSTDTQYF
J: TRBJ1-3; D: .; size: .; V: TRBV5-8; DNA: TGTGCCAGCAGCTTGAACAGGCTACCCAAGAGCTCTGGAAACACCATATATTTT; CDR3: CASSLNRLPKSSGNTIYF
J: TRBJ1-1; D: TRBD1; size: .; V: TRBV7-2; DNA: TGTGCCAGCAGCATAGACAGGGATGGTTCTGAAGCTTTCTTT; CDR3: CASSIDRDGSEAFF
J: TRBJ2-7; D: .; size: .; V: TRBV2; DNA: TGTGCCAGCCGGTTCGGCGGGGACGACGAGCAGTACTTC; CDR3: CASRFGGDDEQYF
J: TRBJ2-5; D: TRBD1; size: .; V: TRBV18; DNA: TGTGCCAGCTCACCTGGGACAGGGGGAAAAGAGACCCAGTACTTC; CDR3: CASSPGTGGKETQYF
J: TRBJ2-7; D: TRBD1; size: .; V: TRBV6-1; DNA: TGTGCCAGTCGGACAGGGCACGAGCAGTACTTC; CDR3: CASRTGHEQYF
J: TRBJ1-2; D: TRBD1; size: .; V: TRBV14; DNA: TGTGCCAGCAGCTCACAGGGGGCCTATGGCTACACCTTC; CDR3: CASSSQGAYGYTF
J: TRBJ1-6; D: .; size: once; V: TRBV7-2; DNA: TGTGCCAGCAGCTTTTCGGGTTCAAATTCACCCCTCCACTTT; CDR3: CASSFSGSNSPLHF
J: TRBJ2-4; D: TRBD1; size: .; V: TRBV25-1; DNA: TGTGCCAGCAGGGACAGGGTTGGCATTCAGTACTTC; CDR3: CASRDRVGIQYF
J: TRBJ2-5; D: TRBD2; size: .; V: TRBV7-3; DNA: TGTGCCAGCAGCTTGCTAGCGGGGGGCCAAGAGACCCAGTACTTC; CDR3: CASSLLAGGQETQYF
J: TRBJ2-2; D: .; size: .; V: TRBV19; DNA: TGTGCCAGTAGTCCTAATCGAGCAGGGGAGCTGTTTTTT; CDR3: CASSPNRAGELFF
J: TRBJ2-5; D: TRBD2; size: .; V: TRBV7-3; DNA: TGTGCCAGCAGTCCCAGGGGGCGACTAGCGGGGGCTCAAGAGACCCAGTACTTC; CDR3: CASSPRGRLAGAQETQYF
J: TRBJ2-3; D: TRBD2; size: .; V: TRBV7-3; DNA: TGTGCCAGCAGCTACGGGGGGGCGGGAGATACGCAGTATTTT; CDR3: CASSYGGAGDTQYF
J: TRBJ1-2; D: .; size: .; V: TRBV27; DNA: TGTGCCCGGGGACTTAACTATGGCTACACCTTC; CDR3: CARGLNYGYTF
J: TRBJ2-5; D: TRBD2; size: .; V: TRBV30; DNA: TGTGCCTGGAGTATCGGGGGGGAGCAAGAGACCCAGTACTTC; CDR3: CAWSIGGEQETQYF
J: TRBJ2-7; D: TRBD1; size: .; V: TRBV25-1; DNA: TGTGCCAGCAGTGACCGCGACAGGGGGCCGGCCGAGCAGTACTTC; CDR3: CASSDRDRGPAEQYF
J: TRBJ2-5; D: .; size: .; V: TRBV5-1; DNA: TGCGCCAGCAGCTTGTCATCCCAGAACCAAGAGACCCAGTACTTC; CDR3: CASSLSSQNQETQYF
J: TRBJ2-5; D: .; size: .; V: TRBV14; DNA: TGTGCCAGCAGCTCTCAGTCGAGAGCGGCCCAGTACTTC; CDR3: CASSSQSRAAQYF
J: TRBJ1-5; D: .; size: few; V: TRBV7-9; DNA: TGTGCCAGCAGCTCTGGACTGGGTGGGGGGACCCAGCATTTT; CDR3: CASSSGLGGGTQHF
J: TRBJ1-1; D: .; size: .; V: TRBV14; DNA: TGTGCCAGCAGCCGGGGCCGAAACACTGAAGCTTTCTTT; CDR3: CASSRGRNTEAFF
J: TRBJ1-5; D: TRBD1; size: .; V: TRBV7-2; DNA: TGTGCCAGCAGCCCCGGACAGGGGAATCAGCCCCAGCATTTT; CDR3: CASSPGQGNQPQHF
J: TRBJ1-2; D: TRBD1; size: few; V: TRBV7-2; DNA: TGTGCCAGCAGCTTAGTCCCGACAGGGGGCGGAGGCTACACCTTC; CDR3: CASSLVPTGGGGYTF
J: TRBJ2-7; D: TRBD2; size: once; V: TRBV19; DNA: TGTGCCAGTAGCAAAGGGGCGGGGGGCGTAATCTACGAGCAGTACTTC; CDR3: CASSKGAGGVIYEQYF
J: TRBJ1-2; D: .; size: .; V: TRBV7-2; DNA: TGTGCCAGCACCCTTATAGGGAGGAAGAATGGCTACACCTTC; CDR3: CASTLIGRKNGYTF
J: TRBJ2-3; D: TRBD1; size: .; V: TRBV18; DNA: TGTGCCAGCTCACCGGGACAGGGAGGGACAGATACGCAGTATTTT; CDR3: CASSPGQGGTDTQYF
J: TRBJ1-2; D: TRBD1; size: .; V: TRBV5-1; DNA: TGCGCCAGCACCCCGGGACAGGGGGTGGAAGGCTACACCTTC; CDR3: CASTPGQGVEGYTF
J: TRBJ1-2; D: TRBD1; size: few; V: TRBV6-6; DNA: TGTGCCAGCAGCACAGGGGTCGGCTACACCTTC; CDR3: CASSTGVGYTF
J: TRBJ2-3; D: TRBD1; size: few; V: TRBV14; DNA: TGTGCCAGCAGCCAAGATCCGGGACAGGGACCTACAGATACGCAGTATTTT; CDR3: CASSQDPGQGPTDTQYF
J: TRBJ2-5; D: TRBD2; size: .; V: TRBV12-5; DNA: TGTGCTAGTGGTTTGGGGACTAGCGGGGCACCGGGGCAAGAGACCCAGTACTTC; CDR3: CASGLGTSGAPGQETQYF
J: TRBJ1-1; D: .; size: .; V: TRBV9; DNA: TGTGCCAGCAGCCCTACGGGTTTCCCAGCTTTCTTT; CDR3: CASSPTGFPAFF
J: TRBJ1-5; D: TRBD1; size: once; V: TRBV7-9; DNA: TGTGCCAGCAGCGCCGGGACAGGGGGTACATTAGTGAATCAGCCCCAGCATTTT; CDR3: CASSAGTGGTLVNQPQHF
J: TRBJ2-1; D: TRBD2; size: .; V: TRBV10-3; DNA: TGTGCCATCAGGGCGGGGGGAAATGAGCAGTTCTTC; CDR3: CAIRAGGNEQFF
J: TRBJ2-1; D: .; size: .; V: TRBV5-5; DNA: TGTGCCAGCAGCTTTAGCAGGGGCACCTACAATGAGCAGTTCTTC; CDR3: CASSFSRGTYNEQFF
J: TRBJ2-5; D: .; size: .; V: TRBV5-1; DNA: TGCGCCAGCACCCCCGAAATCAGGGCCCGGGAGACCCAGTACTTC; CDR3: CASTPEIRARETQYF
J: TRBJ2-7; D: .; size: .; V: TRBV10-3; DNA: TGTGCCATCACCTTGAACGGTGGCGAGCAGTACTTC; CDR3: CAITLNGGEQYF
J: TRBJ1-3; D: TRBD1; size: .; V: TRBV28; DNA: TGTGCCAGCAGGCCCGGGGACAGCTCTGGAAACACCATATATTTT; CDR3: CASRPGDSSGNTIYF
J: TRBJ2-3; D: TRBD1; size: .; V: TRBV6-5; DNA: TGTGCCAGCAGTTCCCAGGGGGCGGGAGATACGCAGTATTTT; CDR3: CASSSQGAGDTQYF
J: TRBJ2-7; D: .; size: .; V: TRBV7-2; DNA: TGTGCCAGTAACTATCAGGGGCCCTGGGGCGAGCAGTACTTC; CDR3: CASNYQGPWGEQYF
J: TRBJ1-6; D: .; size: .; V: TRBV7-9; DNA: TGTGCCAGCAGCTTAGCCGGGAGTAATAATTCACCCCTCCACTTT; CDR3: CASSLAGSNNSPLHF
J: TRBJ2-1; D: .; size: .; V: TRBV14; DNA: TGTGCCAGCAGCCATCGGAATGAGCAGTTCTTC; CDR3: CASSHRNEQFF
J: TRBJ2-7; D: TRBD2; size: .; V: TRBV6-6; DNA: TGTGCCAGCACCCAGGGTAGCGGGGCGATCTCCTACGAGCAGTACTTC; CDR3: CASTQGSGAISYEQYF
J: TRBJ2-7; D: .; size: .; V: TRBV28; DNA: TGTGCCAGCAGTTTGAGAGAGTCCGAGCAGTACTTC; CDR3: CASSLRESEQYF
J: TRBJ2-3; D: TRBD2; size: .; V: TRBV7-3; DNA: TGTGCCAGCAGCTTAATGACTAGCTTATCGGATACGCAGTATTTT; CDR3: CASSLMTSLSDTQYF
J: TRBJ2-5; D: TRBD1; size: .; V: TRBV19; DNA: TGTGCCAGTAGTCCCAACAGGGGGCGACAGGAGACCCAGTACTTC; CDR3: CASSPNRGRQETQYF
J: TRBJ1-1; D: .; size: .; V: TRBV19; DNA: TGTGCCAGTAGCACCCAAGCCACTAACACTGAAGCTTTCTTT; CDR3: CASSTQATNTEAFF
J: TRBJ1-3; D: .; size: .; V: TRBV30; DNA: TGTGCCTGGAGGACAGCTAGCTCTGGAAACACCATATATTTT; CDR3: CAWRTASSGNTIYF
J: TRBJ2-1; D: .; size: .; V: TRBV30; DNA: TGTGCCTGGAGCTCCTGGCAGAATGAGCAGTTCTTC; CDR3: CAWSSWQNEQFF
J: TRBJ1-5; D: TRBD1; size: .; V: TRBV7-9; DNA: TGTGCCAGCAGTCGACAGGGAGACCAGCCCCAGCATTTT; CDR3: CASSRQGDQPQHF
J: TRBJ2-1; D: .; size: .; V: TRBV11-3; DNA: TGTGCCAGCAGCTCTACTAGGGAGGGGGATAATGAGCAGTTCTTC; CDR3: CASSSTREGDNEQFF
J: TRBJ1-5; D: .; size: .; V: TRBV10-2; DNA: TGCGCCAGCAGTCCTACAGGAAGCAATCAGCCCCAGCATTTT; CDR3: CASSPTGSNQPQHF
J: TRBJ1-1; D: .; size: once; V: TRBV30; DNA: TGTGCCTGGGGAGTATCGAAGAACACTGAAGCTTTCTTT; CDR3: CAWGVSKNTEAFF
J: TRBJ1-2; D: TRBD1; size: .; V: TRBV7-8; DNA: TGTGCCAGCAGCTTAGATAGGGACAGGAGACTCTATGGCTACACCTTC; CDR3: CASSLDRDRRLYGYTF
J: TRBJ2-1; D: .; size: .; V: TRBV7-2; DNA: TGTGCCAGCAGCTTAGTTGCCGGGACAAGGAACTACAATGAGCAGTTCTTC; CDR3: CASSLVAGTRNYNEQFF
J: TRBJ2-1; D: TRBD1; size: few; V: TRBV7-9; DNA: TGTGCCAGCAGCTCGGGACAGAGCTCCTACAATGAGCAGTTCTTC; CDR3: CASSSGQSSYNEQFF
J: TRBJ1-5; D: TRBD1; size: .; V: TRBV19; DNA: TGTGCCAGTAATCCCGCGACAGGGCTCAATCAGCCCCAGCATTTT; CDR3: CASNPATGLNQPQHF